The TCR beta chain described here comes from a study of blood T cell repertoires in COVID-19. About the study: The United States, Italy and Spain were the sources of the acute and convalescent COVID-19 samples.

The CDR3 is 18 residues long. The ends lost 3 bases at V and 0 bases at J; junction bases unmatched: 5. Germline V gene sequence: CDR1 SGDLS, CDR2 YYNGEE. In Seattle, patients joined the study during active infection and were tracked longitudinally. Methods used by the authors: By means of reference gene primer amplification, nucleated cell counts were estimated. Libraries were prepared by immunoSEQ multiplex PCR; TCRdb keeps only in-frame clonotypes and omits some of them. V, J and clone size derive from that table, while D and trimming were established from the DNA sequence. This sample has around 37,000 clones, with approximately 81% found just once.

The source material was peripheral blood. The TCR originated in a man aged 55 to 70 with COVID-19, enrolled during active disease. The V call is TRBV9, the J call TRBJ2-6; the match to TRBD1 covers 11 bases. CDR3 protein: CASSGSGTGGSGANVLTF. The CDR3 nucleotides are TGTGCCAGCAGCGGCTCCGGGACAGGGGGCTCTGGGGCCAACGTCCTGACTTTC.